This section outlines one TCR beta chain sequence together with its context. Its antigen remains unidentified. From germline, CDR1 is SNHLY and CDR2 FYNNEI. The germline V and J ends were trimmed by 6 bases and 9 bases, with 9 bases remaining between them. The CDR3 runs 12 residues. The data stem from a study of blood T cells in healthy people across ages. Study-wide results and limits: Age showed a roughly linear inverse relationship with TCR beta diversity per million T cells.

The use of a sample-barcoded 5' primer and a J-beta primer mix characterized a second PCR of roughly 7 to 12 cycles. Sequencing of every sample gave 3 million or more CDR3-containing paired-end reads. TCRdb ran MiXCR on the 5' RACE reads and lists one entry per CDR3 protein. Altogether 750,000 to 950,000 distinct CDR3 sequences are present, about 48% being singletons, with the ten largest covering roughly two fifths. This sequence was found in a man older than 75 in good health. Sequences were obtained from blood. The rearrangement links TRBV2 to TRBJ1-6; the D is unclear. The DNA of the CDR3 is TGTGCCAGCAGCTTGAACAGTTCACCCCTCCACTTT. Translated, it gives CASSLNSSPLHF.